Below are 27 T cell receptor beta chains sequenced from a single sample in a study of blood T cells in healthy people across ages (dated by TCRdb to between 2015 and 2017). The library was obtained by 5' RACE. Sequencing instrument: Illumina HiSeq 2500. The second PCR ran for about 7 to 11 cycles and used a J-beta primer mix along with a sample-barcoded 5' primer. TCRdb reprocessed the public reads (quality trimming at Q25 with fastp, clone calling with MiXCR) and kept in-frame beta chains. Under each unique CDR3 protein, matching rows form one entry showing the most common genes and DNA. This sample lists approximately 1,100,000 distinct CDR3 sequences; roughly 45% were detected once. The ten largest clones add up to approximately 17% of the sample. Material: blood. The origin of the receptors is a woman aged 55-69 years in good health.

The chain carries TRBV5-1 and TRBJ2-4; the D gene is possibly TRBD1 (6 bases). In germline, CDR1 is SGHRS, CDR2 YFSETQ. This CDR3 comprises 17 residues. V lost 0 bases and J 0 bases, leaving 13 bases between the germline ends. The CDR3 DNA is TGCGCCAGCAGCTTGGTCGCAGGGACATTAGCCAAAAACATTCAGTACTTC. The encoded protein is CASSLVAGTLAKNIQYF. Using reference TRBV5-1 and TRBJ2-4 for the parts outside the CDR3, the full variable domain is KAGVTQTPRYLIKTRGQQVTLSCSPISGHRSVSWYQQTPGQGLQFLFEYFSETQRNKGNFPGRFSGRQFSNSRSEMNVSTLELGDSALYLCASSLVAGTLAKNIQYFGAGTRLSVL.

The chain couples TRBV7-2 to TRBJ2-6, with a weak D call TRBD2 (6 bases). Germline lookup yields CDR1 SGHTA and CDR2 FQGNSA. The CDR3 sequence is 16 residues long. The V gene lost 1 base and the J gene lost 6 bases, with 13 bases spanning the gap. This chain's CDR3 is CASSLVRGLVANVLTF. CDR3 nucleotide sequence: TGTGCCAGCAGCTTAGTGCGGGGTCTGGTGGCCAACGTCCTGACTTTC.

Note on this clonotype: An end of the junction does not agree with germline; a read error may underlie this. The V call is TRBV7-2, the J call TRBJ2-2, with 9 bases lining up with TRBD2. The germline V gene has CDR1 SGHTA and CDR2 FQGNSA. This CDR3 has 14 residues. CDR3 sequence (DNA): TGTGCCAGCAGCCTAGCGGGACACACCGGGGAGCTGTTTTTT. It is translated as CASSLAGHTGELFF. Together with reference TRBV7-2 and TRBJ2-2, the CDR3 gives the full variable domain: GAGVSQSPSNKVTEKGKDVELRCDPISGHTALYWYRQSLGQGLEFLIYFQGNSAPDKSGLPSDRFSAERTGGSVSTLTIQRTQQEDSAVYLCASSLAGHTGELFFGEGSRLTVL.

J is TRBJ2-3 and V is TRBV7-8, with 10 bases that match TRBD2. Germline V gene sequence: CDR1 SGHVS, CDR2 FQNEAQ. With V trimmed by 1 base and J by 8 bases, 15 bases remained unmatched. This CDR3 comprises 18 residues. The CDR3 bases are TGTGCCAGCAGCTTAGAGAAGGGACTAGCGCTGAGCGGGGGTACGCAGTATTTT. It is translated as CASSLEKGLALSGGTQYF.

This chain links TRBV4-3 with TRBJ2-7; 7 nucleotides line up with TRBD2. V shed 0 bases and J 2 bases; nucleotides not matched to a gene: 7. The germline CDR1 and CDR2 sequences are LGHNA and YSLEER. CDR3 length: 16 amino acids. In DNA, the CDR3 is TGCGCCAGCAGCCAAGATTTGGCTAGCGGAACCTACGAGCAGTACTTC. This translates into CASSQDLASGTYEQYF.

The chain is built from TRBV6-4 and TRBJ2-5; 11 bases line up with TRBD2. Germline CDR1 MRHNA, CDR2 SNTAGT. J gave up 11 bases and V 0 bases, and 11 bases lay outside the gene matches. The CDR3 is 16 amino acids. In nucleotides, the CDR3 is TGTGCCAGCAGTGACTCCGGGACTAGCGGTTACAATGAGCAGTACTTC. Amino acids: CASSDSGTSGYNEQYF.

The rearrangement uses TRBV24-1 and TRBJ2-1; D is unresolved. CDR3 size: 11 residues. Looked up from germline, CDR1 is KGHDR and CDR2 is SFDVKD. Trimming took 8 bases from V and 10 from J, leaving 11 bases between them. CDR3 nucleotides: TGTGCCACCATCGCCGGTCGGGAGCAGTTCTTC. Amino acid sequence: CATIAGREQFF.

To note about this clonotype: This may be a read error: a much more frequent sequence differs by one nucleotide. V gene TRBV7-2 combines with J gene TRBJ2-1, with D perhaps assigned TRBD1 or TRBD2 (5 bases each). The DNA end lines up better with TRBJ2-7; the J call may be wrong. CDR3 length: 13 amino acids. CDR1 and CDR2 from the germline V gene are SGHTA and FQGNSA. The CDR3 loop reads CASSVQAGTEQYF. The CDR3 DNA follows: TGTGCCAGCAGCGTGCAGGCCGGGACCGAGCAGTACTTC.

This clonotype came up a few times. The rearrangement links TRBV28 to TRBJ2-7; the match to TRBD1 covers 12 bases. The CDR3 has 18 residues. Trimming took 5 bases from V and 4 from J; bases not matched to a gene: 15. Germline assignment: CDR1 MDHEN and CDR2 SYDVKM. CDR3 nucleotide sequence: TGTGCCAGCAGTCCCTTGGAATCCGGGACAGGGGGCGGGTACGAGCAGTACTTC. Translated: CASSPLESGTGGGYEQYF.

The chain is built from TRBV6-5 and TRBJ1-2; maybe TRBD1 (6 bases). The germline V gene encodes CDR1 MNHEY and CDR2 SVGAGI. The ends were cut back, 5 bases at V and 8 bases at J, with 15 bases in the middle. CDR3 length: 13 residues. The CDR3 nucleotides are TGTGCCAGCAGTGTGGGACACCGAGGCGGCTACACCTTC. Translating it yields CASSVGHRGGYTF.

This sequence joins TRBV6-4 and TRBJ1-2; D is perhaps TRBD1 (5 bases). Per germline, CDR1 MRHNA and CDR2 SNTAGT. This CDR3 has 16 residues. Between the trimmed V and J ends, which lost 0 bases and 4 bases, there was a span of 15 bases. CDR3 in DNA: TGTGCCAGCAGTGACTCGATGGGGGACGGCCCCTATGGCTACACCTTC. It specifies CASSDSMGDGPYGYTF.

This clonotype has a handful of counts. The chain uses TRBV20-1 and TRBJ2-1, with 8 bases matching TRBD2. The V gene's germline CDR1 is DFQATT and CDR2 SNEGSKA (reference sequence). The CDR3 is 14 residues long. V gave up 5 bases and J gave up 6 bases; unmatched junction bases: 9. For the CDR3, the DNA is TGCAGTGCTCTTGATCAGCGGGAGTCCAATGAGCAGTTCTTC. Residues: CSALDQRESNEQFF.

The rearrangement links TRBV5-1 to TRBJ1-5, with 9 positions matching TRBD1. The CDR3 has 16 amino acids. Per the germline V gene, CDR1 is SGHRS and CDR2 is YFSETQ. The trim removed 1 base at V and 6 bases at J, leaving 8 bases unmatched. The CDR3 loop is CASSLLGQGFGQPQHF. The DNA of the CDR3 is TGCGCCAGCAGCTTGTTGGGACAGGGTTTCGGTCAGCCCCAGCATTTT.

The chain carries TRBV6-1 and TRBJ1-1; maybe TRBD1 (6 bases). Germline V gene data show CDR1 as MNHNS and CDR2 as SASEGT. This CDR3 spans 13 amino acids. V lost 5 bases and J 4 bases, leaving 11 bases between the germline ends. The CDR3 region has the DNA TGTGCCAGCAGTCGACAGGCGAGCACTGAAGCTTTCTTT. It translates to CASSRQASTEAFF.

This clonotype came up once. The CDR3 region is CSALGAGGLNEQFF. Here the CDR3 DNA reads TGCAGTGCCCTGGGAGCGGGGGGACTCAATGAGCAGTTCTTC. The V and J genes are TRBV20-1 and TRBJ2-1; 9 bases align to TRBD2. V lost 6 bases and J lost 6; bases outside the gene matches: 9. The CDR3 loop spans 14 amino acids. Germline V gene data show CDR1 as DFQATT and CDR2 as SNEGSKA (reference sequence).

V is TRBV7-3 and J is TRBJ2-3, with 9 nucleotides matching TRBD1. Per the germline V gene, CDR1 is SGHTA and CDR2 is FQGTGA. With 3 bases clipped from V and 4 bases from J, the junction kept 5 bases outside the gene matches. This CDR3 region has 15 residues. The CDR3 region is CASSLPGTGPDTQYF. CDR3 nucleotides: TGTGCCAGCAGCTTGCCCGGGACAGGGCCAGATACGCAGTATTTT.

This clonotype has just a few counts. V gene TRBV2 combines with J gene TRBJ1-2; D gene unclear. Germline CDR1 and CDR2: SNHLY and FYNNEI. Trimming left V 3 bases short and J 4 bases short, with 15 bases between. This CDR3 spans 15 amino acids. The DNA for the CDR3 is TGTGCCAGCAGTGAGGCGCCCTGGGCTTCCTATGGCTACACCTTC. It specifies CASSEAPWASYGYTF.

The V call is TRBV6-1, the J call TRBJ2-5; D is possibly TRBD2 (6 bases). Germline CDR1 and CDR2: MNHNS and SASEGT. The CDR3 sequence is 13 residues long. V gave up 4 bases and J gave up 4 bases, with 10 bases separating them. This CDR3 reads CASSGGLSETQYF. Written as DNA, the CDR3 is TGTGCCAGCAGTGGGGGACTTTCAGAGACCCAGTACTTC.

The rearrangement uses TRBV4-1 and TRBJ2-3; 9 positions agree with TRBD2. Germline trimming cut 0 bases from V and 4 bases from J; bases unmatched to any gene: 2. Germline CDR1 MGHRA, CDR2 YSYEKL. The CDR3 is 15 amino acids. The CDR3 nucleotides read TGCGCCAGCAGCCAAGAGGCGGGAGGGCCAGATACGCAGTATTTT. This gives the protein CASSQEAGGPDTQYF.

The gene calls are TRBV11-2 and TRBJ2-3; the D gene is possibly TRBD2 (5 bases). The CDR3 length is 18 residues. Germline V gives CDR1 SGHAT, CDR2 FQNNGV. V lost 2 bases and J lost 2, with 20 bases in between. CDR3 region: CASSLLRPEGEVTDTQYF. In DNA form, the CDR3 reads TGTGCCAGCAGCTTACTTAGGCCCGAGGGAGAAGTCACAGATACGCAGTATTTT. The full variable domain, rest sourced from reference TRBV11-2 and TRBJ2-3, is EAGVAQSPRYKIIEKRQSVAFWCNPISGHATLYWYQQILGQGPKLLIQFQNNGVVDDSQLPKDRFSAERLKGVDSTLKIQPAKLEDSAVYLCASSLLRPEGEVTDTQYFGPGTRLTVL.

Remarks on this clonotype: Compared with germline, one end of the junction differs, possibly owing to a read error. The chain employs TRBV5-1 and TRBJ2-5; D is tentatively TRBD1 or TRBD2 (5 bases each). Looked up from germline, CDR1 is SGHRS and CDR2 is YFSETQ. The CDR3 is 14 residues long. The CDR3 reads CANSLGDSQETQYF. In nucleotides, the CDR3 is TGCGCCAACAGCTTGGGAGACAGCCAAGAGACCCAGTACTTC.

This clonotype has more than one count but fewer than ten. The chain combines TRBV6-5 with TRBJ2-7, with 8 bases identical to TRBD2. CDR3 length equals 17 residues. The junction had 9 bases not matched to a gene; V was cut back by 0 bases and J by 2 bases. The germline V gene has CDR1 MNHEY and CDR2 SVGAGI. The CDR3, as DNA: TGTGCCAGCAGTTACTCCTCAATTAGCGGGACGACCTACGAGCAGTACTTC. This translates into CASSYSSISGTTYEQYF.

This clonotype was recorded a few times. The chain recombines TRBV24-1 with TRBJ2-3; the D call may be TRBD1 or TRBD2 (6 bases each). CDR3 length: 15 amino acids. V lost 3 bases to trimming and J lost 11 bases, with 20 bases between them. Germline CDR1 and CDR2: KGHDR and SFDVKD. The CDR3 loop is CATSDQGPSARGQYF. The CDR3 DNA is TGTGCCACCAGTGATCAGGGGCCCTCGGCGCGGGGGCAGTATTTT.

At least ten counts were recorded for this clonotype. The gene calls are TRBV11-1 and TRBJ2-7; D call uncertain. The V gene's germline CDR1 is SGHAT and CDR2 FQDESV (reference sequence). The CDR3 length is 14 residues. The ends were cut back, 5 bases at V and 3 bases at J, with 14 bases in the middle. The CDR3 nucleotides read TGTGCCAGCAGCCTCCCTAGGGCAGTCTACGAGCAGTACTTC. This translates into CASSLPRAVYEQYF.

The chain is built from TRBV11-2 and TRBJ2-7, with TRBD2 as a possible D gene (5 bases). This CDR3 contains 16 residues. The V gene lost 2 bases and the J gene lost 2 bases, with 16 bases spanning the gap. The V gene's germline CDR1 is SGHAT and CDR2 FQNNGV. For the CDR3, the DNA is TGTGCCAGCAGCTTAATCGGGGTTGGGAAGCCCTACGAGCAGTACTTC. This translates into CASSLIGVGKPYEQYF.

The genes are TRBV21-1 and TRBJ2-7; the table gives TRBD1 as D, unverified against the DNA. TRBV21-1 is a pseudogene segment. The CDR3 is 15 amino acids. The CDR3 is CASSKGDRGLYEQYF. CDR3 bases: TGTGCCAGCAGCAAAGGAGACAGGGGCCTCTACGAGCAGTACTTC.

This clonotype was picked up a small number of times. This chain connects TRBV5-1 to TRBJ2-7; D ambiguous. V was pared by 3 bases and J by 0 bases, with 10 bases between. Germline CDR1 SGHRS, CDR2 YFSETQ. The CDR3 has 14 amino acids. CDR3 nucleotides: TGCGCCAGCAGCTCGGACGCTCACTCCTACGAGCAGTACTTC. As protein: CASSSDAHSYEQYF.